This T cell receptor beta chain was identified in a study of identical twins. This clonotype was seen more than once but under ten times. Its antigen is unidentified. V was cut by 3 bases and J by 7 bases, with 16 bases left in between. Germline V gives CDR1 SGHTA, CDR2 FQGNSA. The CDR3 loop spans 15 amino acids. TCRdb re-derived calls from the 5' RACE reads in MiXCR, one entry per CDR3 protein. The data hold nearly 250,000 distinct CDR3 sequences, with about 7% observed a single time. Study-level findings and limits: Memory repertoires showed no such pattern, whereas abundant cord blood beta clonotypes carried fewer insertions.

A further study also used this sample, focusing on yellow fever vaccine responses in identical twins.

The sequencing input was memory (CD45RO+) T cells sorted from blood. The chain joins TRBV7-2 to TRBJ2-1; weak D call: TRBD1 (6 bases). This TCR derives from a woman under 30 in good health. The CDR3: CASSFMSLGQNEQFF. The CDR3 nucleotides read TGTGCCAGCAGCTTTATGAGTTTGGGACAAAATGAGCAGTTCTTC.